What follows are 21 T cell receptor beta chains derived from one specimen sequenced in a study of blood T cells in healthy people across ages. Through a sample-barcoded 5' primer and a J-beta primer mix, a second PCR was run for about 6 to 11 cycles. Each CDR3 protein is one row after TCRdb ran MiXCR on the 5' RACE reads. The top ten clones hold around 0.75% of a sample with under 1,100,000 distinct CDR3 sequences, approximately 25% of them seen once. The sample also formed part of further work on T cells of mothers and their children.

Sequences were obtained from blood. All receptors come from a girl aged 2 to 10 in good health.

The table lists this clonotype with a few counts. The gene calls are TRBV7-8 and TRBJ2-1; D is unclear. The J call is in doubt because the DNA end fits TRBJ2-7 better. The CDR3 is 15 amino acids. CDR1 is SGHVS and CDR2 is FQNEAQ in the germline V gene. The DNA for the CDR3 is TGTGCCAGCAGCTTATACAGAGCCAATCTACGAGGGCAGTACTTC. Translation: CASSLYRANLRGQYF.

The table lists this clonotype with a few counts. The chain carries TRBV10-3 and TRBJ2-7; D is unresolved. Per the germline V gene, CDR1 is ENHRY and CDR2 is SYGVKD. CDR3 size: 13 residues. V shed 1 base and J shed 2 bases, with 6 bases lying between them. CDR3 sequence: CAISELEAYEQYF. Here the CDR3 DNA reads TGTGCCATCAGTGAGTTAGAAGCCTACGAGCAGTACTTC.

This sequence joins TRBV10-1 and TRBJ2-1, with D perhaps TRBD1 (6 bases). V lost 6 bases, J lost 5 bases, and 11 bases lay in between. This CDR3 is built from 13 residues. The germline V gene encodes CDR1 WNHNN and CDR2 SYGVQD (reference sequence). CDR3 loop: CASRPDSNNEQFF. CDR3 in DNA: TGCGCCAGCAGACCGGACAGTAACAATGAGCAGTTCTTC.

Regarding this clonotype: This may be a read error, as it is one base from a much larger clone. V usage is TRBV12-3 or TRBV12-4 and J usage is TRBJ2-6; D gene ambiguous. The CDR3 is made up of 13 amino acids. Trimming took off 6 bases at V and 2 bases at J, with 5 bases between the two ends. This chain's CDR3 is CASRLAGANVLTF. Written as DNA, the CDR3 is TGTGCCAGCAGACTCGCTGGGGCCAACGTCCTGACTTTC.

This clonotype was observed a handful of times. The rearrangement joins TRBV28 to TRBJ2-3; 9 positions agree with TRBD2. This CDR3 spans 18 amino acids. Germline CDR1 reads MDHEN; CDR2 reads SYDVKM. V lost 4 bases to trimming and J lost 0 bases; unmatched junction nucleotides: 11. The CDR3 reads CASSSRLAGASSTDTQYF. The CDR3 DNA reads TGTGCCAGCAGTTCCCGGTTAGCGGGGGCGTCTAGCACAGATACGCAGTATTTT.

Only one count was recorded for this clonotype. This rearrangement joins TRBV27 to TRBJ2-1; 15 nucleotides agree with TRBD2. This CDR3 has 15 residues. The germline V gene has CDR1 MNHEY and CDR2 SMNVEV (reference sequence). V trimming: 6 bases; J trimming: 9 bases; junction bases outside the gene matches: 6. The CDR3 sequence: CASRGLAGGLSEQFF. The CDR3 DNA reads as TGTGCCAGCAGGGGACTAGCGGGAGGTCTGAGTGAGCAGTTCTTC.

In regard to this clonotype: A clone one base away is much larger, so this may be a read error. The V gene is TRBV19, the J gene TRBJ2-7; D uncertain. The length of the CDR3 is 13 residues. In germline, CDR1 is LNHDA, CDR2 SQIVND (reference sequence). CDR3 sequence reads: CASSMGQPYEQCF. In nucleotides, the CDR3 is TGTGCCAGTAGTATGGGTCAGCCCTACGAGCAGTGCTTC.

The chain carries TRBV19 and TRBJ1-3; possibly TRBD1 for D (6 bases). Trimming stripped 5 bases from V and 1 base from J, with 15 bases between. The germline V gene has CDR1 LNHDA and CDR2 SQIVND (reference sequence). There are 16 residues in the CDR3. CDR3 coding DNA: TGTGCCAGTAGTCTGGGGGCCCAAATGTCTGGAAACACCATATATTTT. It translates to CASSLGAQMSGNTIYF.

Only a few counts were recorded for this clonotype. One junction end disagrees with the germline gene, perhaps due to a read error. The chain carries TRBV5-1 and TRBJ2-3; no reliable D call. Germline V CDR1 and CDR2: SGHRS, YFSETQ. The CDR3 consists of 15 residues. CDR3 DNA: TGCACCAGCAGCTTGGGTAGTGGGGAAACAGATACGCAGTATTTT. Amino acid sequence: CTSSLGSGETDTQYF.

The V gene is TRBV18, the J gene TRBJ1-5, with TRBD1 matching 10 bases. Germline CDR1 is KGHSH and CDR2 is LQKENI. This CDR3 is built from 16 residues. Germline trimming cut 4 bases from V and 7 bases from J; bases unmatched to any gene: 10. The DNA of the CDR3 is TGTGCCAGCTCACAGGGGACAGGGGCTGTAGAACAGCCCCAGCATTTT. Translation: CASSQGTGAVEQPQHF.

The chain uses TRBV27 and TRBJ1-4; D is perhaps TRBD1 (5 bases). Trimming removed 6 bases at V and 2 bases at J, with 10 bases between. The germline V gene has CDR1 MNHEY and CDR2 SMNVEV (reference sequence). This CDR3 is built from 14 residues. The DNA of the CDR3 is TGTGCCAGCAGAGAGGGGTGGACTAATGAAAAACTGTTTTTT. This codes for CASREGWTNEKLFF.

This chain connects TRBV9 to TRBJ2-5, with D perhaps assigned TRBD1 or TRBD2 (5 bases each). Matching the DNA end better, TRBJ2-1 makes the J call doubtful. CDR3 length equals 15 residues. The germline V gene has CDR1 SGDLS and CDR2 YYNGEE. As DNA, the CDR3 is TGTGCCAGCAGCGTAGACGACTATGGGGGCAATGAGCAGTTCTTC. Amino acid sequence: CASSVDDYGGNEQFF.

Ten or more counts support this clonotype. The J gene is TRBJ1-1, the V gene TRBV27; D not certain. Germline lookup yields CDR1 MNHEY and CDR2 SMNVEV (reference sequence). V was clipped by 6 bases and J by 1 base, with 9 bases between them. The CDR3 is 13 amino acids. The CDR3 DNA reads as TGTGCCAGCAGCTTAGGGTCGAACACTGAAGCTTTCTTT. Translation gives CASSLGSNTEAFF.

This clonotype appeared many times. The gene calls are TRBV29-1 and TRBJ2-5; D unresolved. Judging by the DNA end, TRBJ2-7 fits better; the J call may be wrong. Germline values: CDR1 SQVTM, CDR2 ANQGSEA. The CDR3 sequence is 11 residues long. The CDR3 sequence: CSGNHEDEQYF. The CDR3 DNA follows: TGCAGCGGGAACCATGAGGACGAGCAGTACTTC.

This clonotype was picked up a small number of times. CDR3 sequence: CASSPTGGGEAFF. In DNA, the CDR3 is TGTGCCAGCAGCCCTACAGGGGGCGGAGAAGCTTTCTTT. The chain is built from TRBV7-3 and TRBJ1-1; 9 bases agree with TRBD1. V was clipped by 5 bases and J by 8 bases; unmatched bases: 6. Germline loops: CDR1 SGHTA, CDR2 FQGTGA. The CDR3 is 13 amino acids.

This clonotype was counted between two and nine times. The chain employs TRBV5-1 and TRBJ2-4; D not certain. This CDR3 contains 17 residues. In germline, CDR1 is SGHRS, CDR2 YFSETQ. Trimming pared 2 bases from V and 2 bases from J, leaving 17 bases between. CDR3 DNA: TGCGCCAGCAGCTTTGGTTGGGTAGAACCCCCCAAAAACATTCAGTACTTC. Translation gives CASSFGWVEPPKNIQYF.

The chain couples TRBV5-1 to TRBJ2-7; tentatively, D is TRBD2 (7 bases). Trimming pared 3 bases from V and 4 bases from J, leaving 20 bases between. Germline assignment: CDR1 SGHRS and CDR2 YFSETQ. CDR3 length equals 16 residues. The CDR3 bases are TGCGCCAGCAGCTCGGCGGACAGCGGGACTATTTACGAGCAGTACTTC. Its protein product is CASSSADSGTIYEQYF.

This clonotype was seen just once. At one end the junction does not follow the germline gene, possibly because of a read error. This chain connects TRBV5-1 to TRBJ1-6; 9 bases are shared with TRBD1. This CDR3 region has 13 residues. CDR1 is SGHRS and CDR2 is YFSETQ in the germline V gene. The chain's CDR3 is CPSSGDRESPLHF. The CDR3 bases are TGCCCCAGCAGCGGGGACAGGGAATCACCCCTCCACTTT. Full variable domain (remainder filled in from reference TRBV5-1 and TRBJ1-6): KAGVTQTPRYLIKTRGQQVTLSCSPISGHRSVSWYQQTPGQGLQFLFEYFSETQRNKGNFPGRFSGRQFSNSRSEMNVSTLELGDSALYLCPSSGDRESPLHFGNGTRLTVT.

The chain uses TRBV6-5 and TRBJ1-2; 9 nucleotides align to TRBD1. Germline loops: CDR1 MNHEY, CDR2 SVGAGI. This CDR3 contains 14 residues. Trimming took 10 bases from V and 11 from J; bases not matched to a gene: 17. CDR3 residues: CAIAPSDRGVGYTF. The DNA of the CDR3 is TGTGCCATCGCGCCTTCGGACAGGGGAGTAGGGTACACCTTC.

The J gene is TRBJ2-4, the V gene TRBV12-3 or TRBV12-4; D remains ambiguous. The CDR3 is made up of 15 amino acids. The V gene lost 1 base and the J gene lost 1 base, with 8 bases spanning the gap. The CDR3 DNA reads TGTGCCAGCAGTTTAGGGGAAGCGGCCAAAAACATTCAGTACTTC. Residues: CASSLGEAAKNIQYF.

The chain uses TRBV4-3 and TRBJ1-3; tentative D call: TRBD1 (6 bases). The V end was cut by 2 bases, the J end by 4 bases, with 12 bases between. The germline V gene encodes CDR1 LGHNA and CDR2 YSLEER. The CDR3 runs 15 residues. The CDR3 DNA sequence: TGCGCCAGCAGCCAATGGGCAGGGGTCGGAAACACCATATATTTT. Its translation is CASSQWAGVGNTIYF.